The 20 T cell receptor beta chains below all came from one sample that was sequenced in a study of blood T cell repertoires in COVID-19. This table comes from immunoSEQ multiplex PCR, and its TCRdb copy is limited to in-frame clones, with some not included. Found here are about 23,000 clones, around 90% of them singletons; the top ten hold 15% to 20%. What was sequenced was peripheral blood. The receptors were gathered from a human donor in a cohort sampled during active COVID-19.

V is TRBV11-3 and J is TRBJ1-1; no definite D call. Trimming took off 3 bases at V and 6 bases at J, with 5 bases between the two ends. The CDR3 spans 11 residues. Germline V gene data show CDR1 as SGHNT and CDR2 as YENEEA. The CDR3 reads CASSFRSEAFF. The CDR3 DNA is TGTGCCAGCAGCTTCAGATCTGAAGCTTTCTTT.

The chain employs TRBV19 and TRBJ1-2, with D maybe TRBD1 (6 bases). Trimming cost V 6 bases and J 4 bases, with 9 bases left between them. Germline CDR1 reads LNHDA; CDR2 reads SQIVND (reference sequence). This CDR3 region has 12 residues. The CDR3 DNA reads TGTGCCAGTAGAACAGGGTCCTATGGCTACACCTTC. Translating it yields CASRTGSYGYTF.

This clone appeared once. The chain combines TRBV29-1 with TRBJ1-2; tentative D call: TRBD1 (5 bases). V was trimmed by 4 bases and J by 2 bases, leaving 8 bases between them. There are 12 residues in the CDR3. Germline V lookup: CDR1 SQVTM, CDR2 ANQGSEA. CDR3 DNA: TGCAGCGTTGTCGGGGGAAACTATGGCTACACCTTC. Translating gives CSVVGGNYGYTF.

The chain uses TRBV5-1 and TRBJ2-1, with 9 nucleotides matching TRBD2. Trimming took 4 bases from V and 6 from J; bases not matched to a gene: 11. Looked up from germline, CDR1 is SGHRS and CDR2 is YFSETQ. The CDR3 is made up of 16 amino acids. CDR3 sequence (DNA): TGCGCCAGCAGCGCCCTGACTAGCGGCACAATCAATGAGCAGTTCTTC. As protein: CASSALTSGTINEQFF.

The J gene is TRBJ2-2, the V gene TRBV24-1; the D gene is possibly TRBD2 (6 bases). In germline, CDR1 is KGHDR, CDR2 SFDVKD. The CDR3 has 14 amino acids. V lost 4 bases to trimming and J lost 3 bases, with 8 bases between them. The DNA of the CDR3 is TGTGCCACCAGTGACTGGGGGGACACCGGGGAGCTGTTTTTT. This gives the protein CATSDWGDTGELFF.

The CDR3 coding sequence is TGCGCCAGCAGCGGGGGTACAGCGGGGAGAAAAGAGACCCAGTACTTC. Protein sequence: CASSGGTAGRKETQYF. This chain uses TRBV5-1 with TRBJ2-5; 7 bases align to TRBD2. V lost 4 bases to trimming and J lost 3 bases; unmatched junction nucleotides: 12. Per germline, CDR1 SGHRS and CDR2 YFSETQ. There are 16 residues in the CDR3.

The V gene is TRBV7-4, the J gene TRBJ2-7; D might be TRBD2 (5 bases). Germline V gene data show CDR1 as SGHVT and CDR2 as SQSDAQ. V lost 3 bases and J 3 bases, leaving 6 bases between the germline ends. This CDR3 region has 12 residues. The CDR3 DNA follows: TGTGCCAGCAGCTTCGGGAACTACGAGCAGTACTTC. Its translation is CASSFGNYEQYF.

This rearrangement joins TRBV18 to TRBJ2-7; D perhaps matches TRBD1 (6 bases). The germline V and J ends were trimmed by 3 bases and 0 bases, with 15 bases remaining between them. This CDR3 has 16 amino acids. Germline-derived CDR1 and CDR2 are KGHSH and LQKENI. The CDR3 sequence: CASSPTVQGSSYEQYF. DNA of the CDR3: TGTGCCAGCTCACCGACCGTACAGGGTTCCTCCTACGAGCAGTACTTC.

The chain links TRBV28 to TRBJ2-2, with a weak D call TRBD1 (5 bases). V was pared by 10 bases and J by 5 bases, with 14 bases between. From germline, CDR1 is MDHEN and CDR2 SYDVKM. This CDR3 has 13 amino acids. The CDR3 here is CAIQGSNTGELFF. CDR3 DNA sequence: TGTGCCATCCAGGGATCCAATACCGGGGAGCTGTTTTTT.

The rearrangement uses TRBV19 and TRBJ1-2; D is uncertain. CDR1 and CDR2 from the germline V gene are LNHDA and SQIVND (reference sequence). Trimming pared 0 bases from V and 7 bases from J, leaving 12 bases between. The CDR3 extends over 14 amino acids. CDR3 sequence reads: CASSIDLGRRGYTF. The CDR3 DNA follows: TGTGCCAGTAGTATAGATCTGGGCAGACGTGGCTACACCTTC.

V and J are TRBV4-2 and TRBJ2-3, with 7 positions matching TRBD2. The germline V gene encodes CDR1 LGHNA and CDR2 YNFKEQ. The CDR3 loop spans 16 amino acids. Germline trimming cut 1 base from V and 1 base from J; bases unmatched to any gene: 5. The CDR3 bases are TGTGCCAGCAGCCAAGGTCCCACTAGCGGCACAGATACGCAGTATTTT. Translating it yields CASSQGPTSGTDTQYF.

This clone was detected once. V is TRBV30 and J is TRBJ1-2; D is ambiguous. The CDR3 loop spans 13 amino acids. Trimming stripped 2 bases from V and 7 bases from J, with 14 bases between. Per the germline V gene, CDR1 is GTSNPN and CDR2 is SVGIG (reference sequence). The DNA of the CDR3 is TGTGCCTGGAGTTCCGAGGGAACTGTTGGCTACACCTTC. Its translation: CAWSSEGTVGYTF.

The V and J genes are TRBV5-8 and TRBJ1-2; possibly TRBD1 for D (6 bases). V was trimmed by 4 bases and J by 0 bases, leaving 16 bases between them. In germline, CDR1 is SGHTS, CDR2 YDEGEE. The length of the CDR3 is 16 residues. The CDR3 DNA sequence: TGTGCCAGCAGCAAACAGGGTAACGTGGCTAACTATGGCTACACCTTC. Translating gives CASSKQGNVANYGYTF.

The CDR3 sequence is CASSLGLASDTQYF. Here the CDR3 DNA reads TGCGCCAGCAGCTTGGGACTAGCGTCAGATACGCAGTATTTT. This chain links TRBV5-1 with TRBJ2-3, with 8 bases that match TRBD2. Germline CDR1 reads SGHRS; CDR2 reads YFSETQ. This CDR3 is built from 14 residues. V lost 0 bases and J lost 4; bases outside the gene matches: 1.

The genes are TRBV6-1 and TRBJ2-7; tentatively, D is TRBD1 (5 bases). Germline V gives CDR1 MNHNS, CDR2 SASEGT. Trimming shortened V by 2 bases and J by 7 bases, and 15 bases separated the two germline ends. The CDR3 runs to 14 residues. The CDR3 sequence is CASSEFGRVGEQYF. For the CDR3, the DNA is TGTGCCAGCAGTGAATTCGGCAGGGTGGGGGAGCAGTACTTC.

The chain combines TRBV5-1 with TRBJ2-2; D unresolved. CDR3 length equals 14 residues. Germline CDR1 reads SGHRS; CDR2 reads YFSETQ. Trimming stripped 4 bases from V and 1 base from J, with 8 bases between. CDR3 sequence (DNA): TGCGCCAGCAGCCATGACTGGAACACCGGGGAGCTGTTTTTT. It specifies CASSHDWNTGELFF. Full variable domain (rest looked up from reference TRBV5-1 and TRBJ2-2): KAGVTQTPRYLIKTRGQQVTLSCSPISGHRSVSWYQQTPGQGLQFLFEYFSETQRNKGNFPGRFSGRQFSNSRSEMNVSTLELGDSALYLCASSHDWNTGELFFGEGSRLTVL.

In its sample, this clone was seen once. This chain links TRBV7-3 with TRBJ2-3; D gene uncertain. The CDR3 consists of 15 residues. CDR1 and CDR2 from the germline V gene are SGHTA and FQGTGA. Trimming left V 1 base short and J 8 bases short, with 16 bases between. CDR3 DNA: TGTGCCAGCAGCTTAAGATCCCAGGATGGTTCTACGCAGTATTTT. The encoded protein is CASSLRSQDGSTQYF.

The rearrangement links TRBV4-1 to TRBJ1-2, with a tentative D call TRBD1 (6 bases). V lost 1 base and J lost 2, with 14 bases in between. Looked up from germline, CDR1 is MGHRA and CDR2 is YSYEKL. CDR3 length: 16 residues. CDR3: CASSQVGRGRNYGYTF. CDR3 DNA: TGCGCCAGCAGCCAAGTTGGCAGGGGAAGGAACTATGGCTACACCTTC.

The sample holds a few counts of this clone. This chain connects TRBV27 to TRBJ2-4, with D possibly TRBD1 on 5 matching bases. V lost 3 bases to trimming and J lost 0 bases, with 12 bases between them. The CDR3 sequence is 16 residues long. Germline lookup yields CDR1 MNHEY and CDR2 SMNVEV (reference sequence). Here the CDR3 DNA reads TGTGCCAGCAGTTTGACAGAGTTATTAGCCAAAAACATTCAGTACTTC. This translates into CASSLTELLAKNIQYF.

The rearrangement uses TRBV5-1 and TRBJ1-5, with 8 bases matching TRBD1. Trimming cost V 4 bases and J 6 bases; bases outside gene matches: 6. Germline loops: CDR1 SGHRS, CDR2 YFSETQ. The CDR3 spans 14 residues. The CDR3 DNA follows: TGCGCCAGCAGCCCGACAGGGGACAGTCAGCCCCAGCATTTT. This codes for CASSPTGDSQPQHF.